Following are 21 T cell receptor beta chains from one sample sequenced in a study of blood T cells in healthy people across ages (dated by TCRdb to the mid-2010s). The library was obtained by 5' RACE. Sequencing took place on an Illumina HiSeq 2500. A second PCR of about 6 to 11 cycles was performed with a sample-barcoded 5' primer and a J-beta primer mix. TCRdb ran its own pipeline on the public reads, namely fastp trimming at Q25 and MiXCR clone calling, and kept in-frame beta chains. Every entry covers one CDR3 protein and lists the most common genes and DNA from its rows. For this sample the table gives approximately 830,000 distinct CDR3 sequences, of which around 68% were detected only once. The leading ten clones occupy roughly 25% of the sample. Material: blood. Receptors were obtained from a man under 40 in good health.

This sequence joins TRBV20-1 and TRBJ1-2; TRBD1 aligns across 7 bases. The CDR3 has 13 amino acids. With 6 bases clipped from V and 6 bases from J, the junction kept 10 bases outside the gene matches. Per germline, CDR1 DFQATT and CDR2 SNEGSKA (reference sequence). This CDR3 reads CSAPKTGSDGYTF. For the CDR3, the DNA is TGCAGTGCCCCAAAGACAGGGTCGGATGGCTACACCTTC.

The rearrangement joins TRBV7-2 to TRBJ2-3; 9 positions match TRBD2. The V gene end was trimmed by 5 bases and the J gene end by 2 bases; junction bases not matched to a gene: 8. The CDR3 contains 16 residues. Germline CDR1 is SGHTA and CDR2 is FQGNSA. CDR3 sequence reads: CASSPRTSAYTDTQYF. CDR3 coding DNA: TGTGCCAGCAGCCCGAGGACTAGCGCCTACACAGATACGCAGTATTTT.

This clonotype has only a few counts. The junction and the germline gene differ at one end; a read error may be behind it. The chain is built from TRBV7-7 and TRBJ2-5, with 8 bases identical to TRBD2. This CDR3 comprises 14 residues. Germline V gene sequence: CDR1 SSHAT, CDR2 FNYEAQ (reference sequence). DNA for the CDR3: TGTGCTAGCAGCCCGGGGGGGGCCGGAGAGACCCAGTACTTC. Protein: CASSPGGAGETQYF.

The rearrangement uses TRBV6-2 or TRBV6-3 and TRBJ2-4; D gene ambiguous. The J call may be incorrect, as the DNA end agrees better with TRBJ2-7. The V gene's germline CDR1 is MNHEY and CDR2 SVGEGT. The CDR3 contains 15 residues. In DNA, the CDR3 is TGTGCCAGCAGTTCCCGAGGATTGGGTAGGGACGAGCAGTACTTC. Residues: CASSSRGLGRDEQYF.

The CDR3 DNA sequence: TGTGCCAGCAGCCCATACGGGACCATCACCGGGGATAATTCACCCCTCCACTTT. Its translation is CASSPYGTITGDNSPLHF. The rearrangement joins TRBV7-6 to TRBJ1-6; tentatively, D is TRBD1 (5 bases). CDR1 and CDR2 from the germline V gene are SGHVS and FNYEAQ. Deletions cut 5 bases from V and 5 bases from J, with 22 bases between. The CDR3 spans 18 residues.

The rearrangement links TRBV5-1 to TRBJ2-5; TRBD2 agrees at 7 bases. Germline CDR1 reads SGHRS; CDR2 reads YFSETQ. The J segment lost 0 bases and the V segment lost 4 bases, leaving 6 bases of the junction unmatched. This CDR3 has 15 residues. The CDR3: CASSTKRDHQETQYF. CDR3 nucleotides: TGCGCCAGCAGCACCAAGCGGGACCACCAAGAGACCCAGTACTTC.

This clonotype was detected a few times. The gene calls are TRBV28 and TRBJ2-7, with TRBD1 identical over 8 bases. Germline-derived CDR1 and CDR2 are MDHEN and SYDVKM. J lost 0 bases, V lost 11 bases, and 15 bases had no gene match. The CDR3 contains 16 residues. The CDR3 is CASTQIGQGDSYEQYF. The CDR3 DNA reads as TGTGCCTCCACTCAGATCGGACAGGGAGACTCCTACGAGCAGTACTTC.

The V call is TRBV29-1, the J call TRBJ2-1; 9 bases align to TRBD1. Germline CDR1 is SQVTM and CDR2 is ANQGSEA. This CDR3 region has 14 residues. J was trimmed by 10 bases and V by 2 bases; bases with no gene match: 9. CDR3 protein: CSVERTGGGLEQFF. CDR3 nucleotides: TGCAGCGTTGAACGAACAGGGGGCGGCTTAGAGCAGTTCTTC.

The chain employs TRBV4-1 and TRBJ1-2; D might be TRBD1 (5 bases). The CDR3 is 14 residues long. With 3 bases removed from V and 5 bases from J, the gap between germline ends came to 13 bases. CDR1 and CDR2 from the germline V gene are MGHRA and YSYEKL. As DNA, the CDR3 is TGCGCCAGCAGCCAGGGACTAAAGCCATATGGCTACACCTTC. Translation gives CASSQGLKPYGYTF.

The chain combines TRBV20-1 with TRBJ1-1; no firm D call. The CDR3 consists of 14 residues. V was shortened by 5 bases and J by 5 bases, with 18 bases between the two germline ends. CDR1 is DFQATT and CDR2 is SNEGSKA in the germline V gene (reference sequence). The chain's CDR3 is CSAPTRAGGTEAFF. CDR3 coding DNA: TGCAGTGCTCCGACCCGGGCAGGAGGTACTGAAGCTTTCTTT.

The chain uses TRBV6-6 and TRBJ2-1, with D unresolved. CDR3 length: 10 amino acids. CDR1 MNHNY and CDR2 SVGAGI come from the germline V gene (reference sequence). V was cut by 6 bases and J by 9 bases, with 6 bases left in between. The CDR3 DNA reads TGTGCCAGCAGGGGGATTGAGCAGTTCTTC. Its translation is CASRGIEQFF.

This sequence joins TRBV2 and TRBJ2-3; D may be TRBD2 (6 bases). This CDR3 has 16 residues. Germline values: CDR1 SNHLY, CDR2 FYNNEI. Trimming pared 5 bases from V and 1 base from J, leaving 16 bases between. The CDR3 DNA follows: TGTGCCAGCAGTTTCTCCCGGGACTTAGGCACAGATACGCAGTATTTT. Translating gives CASSFSRDLGTDTQYF. Variable domain in full (rest from reference TRBV2 and TRBJ2-3): EPEVTQTPSHQVTQMGQEVILRCVPISNHLYFYWYRQILGQKVEFLVSFYNNEISEKSEIFDDQFSVERPDGSNFTLKIRSTKLEDSAMYFCASSFSRDLGTDTQYFGPGTRLTVL.

The CDR3 bases are TGTGCCAGCAGCTTAGCGCAGGGACAGGGATACCAAGAGACCCAGTACTTC. Protein product: CASSLAQGQGYQETQYF. V and J are TRBV7-9 and TRBJ2-5; 9 positions agree with TRBD1. Losses at the gene ends were 0 bases for V and 0 bases for J; bases not matched to a gene: 5. The length of the CDR3 is 17 residues. CDR1 SEHNR and CDR2 FQNEAQ come from the germline V gene (reference sequence).

The rearrangement joins TRBV7-2 to TRBJ2-5; no reliable D call. V dropped 5 bases and J dropped 1 base, with 8 bases sitting between them. CDR1 SGHTA and CDR2 FQGNSA come from the germline V gene. The CDR3 is 13 amino acids. This CDR3 reads CASSPWGQETQYF. The CDR3 DNA follows: TGTGCCAGCAGCCCCTGGGGCCAAGAGACCCAGTACTTC.

As to this clonotype: Relative to the germline gene, one junction end is altered; a read error may explain this. The chain uses TRBV11-3 and TRBJ2-5, with D perhaps given as TRBD1 or TRBD2 (5 bases each). CDR1 is SGHNT, CDR2 YENEEA, per germline. The CDR3 runs to 15 residues. CDR3 nucleotide sequence: TGTGCCAGCAGCTTAGGAGGGGCATCCCTTACGGGGCAGTACTTT. It translates to CASSLGGASLTGQYF. Drawing the rest from reference TRBV11-3 and TRBJ2-5, the complete variable domain is EAGVVQSPRYKIIEKKQPVAFWCNPISGHNTLYWYLQNLGQGPELLIRYENEEAVDDSQLPKDRFSAERLKGVDSTLKIQPAELGDSAVYLCASSLGGASLTGQYFGPGTRLLVL.

The chain has TRBV15 and TRBJ2-7; D is ambiguous. V shed 0 bases and J shed 5 bases, with 11 bases lying between them. Germline CDR1 LNHNV, CDR2 YYDKDF (reference sequence). This CDR3 is 14 amino acids long. Here the CDR3 reads CATSRDRELHEQYF. The CDR3 region has the DNA TGTGCCACCAGCAGAGATCGTGAACTTCACGAGCAGTACTTC.

In this sample, this clonotype turned up a few times. This chain uses TRBV30 with TRBJ1-1; no reliable D call. Germline V gene sequence: CDR1 GTSNPN, CDR2 SVGIG (reference sequence). The CDR3 extends over 11 amino acids. The germline V and J ends were trimmed by 3 bases and 1 base, with 3 bases remaining between them. The CDR3 DNA sequence: TGTGCCTGGAGGGCGAACACTGAAGCTTTCTTT. It is translated as CAWRANTEAFF.

This clonotype was picked up one time. The rearrangement joins TRBV29-1 to TRBJ2-3; 8 nucleotides align to TRBD1. After removal of 6 bases from V and 2 bases from J, the junction contained 4 bases not matched to a gene. Germline CDR1 reads SQVTM; CDR2 reads ANQGSEA. The CDR3 contains 13 residues. The CDR3 sequence is CSVGTGVTDTQYF. CDR3 coding DNA: TGCAGCGTCGGGACAGGAGTCACAGATACGCAGTATTTT.

The chain combines TRBV20-1 with TRBJ2-1; D may be TRBD2 (7 bases). The CDR3 has 12 amino acids. Germline-derived CDR1 and CDR2 are DFQATT and SNEGSKA (reference sequence). CDR3 loop: CGGGRGYNEQFF. CDR3 bases: TGCGGGGGAGGGAGGGGGTACAATGAGCAGTTCTTC.

The table lists this clonotype with a few counts. The rearrangement joins TRBV27 to TRBJ1-2, with D possibly TRBD1 on 6 matching bases. Looked up from germline, CDR1 is MNHEY and CDR2 is SMNVEV (reference sequence). V gave up 3 bases and J gave up 6 bases, with 11 bases separating them. The CDR3 contains 13 residues. CDR3 coding DNA: TGTGCCAGCAGTTTGGGGGCTCTGGATGGCTACACCTTC. Encoded protein: CASSLGALDGYTF.

This sequence joins TRBV7-3 and TRBJ2-7; tentatively, D is TRBD2 (5 bases). V shed 2 bases and J shed 3 bases, with 14 bases lying between them. This CDR3 is built from 15 residues. CDR1 and CDR2 from the germline V gene are SGHTA and FQGTGA. The CDR3 nucleotides are TGTGCCAGCAGCTTACAGGCCTCGGGAAACTACGAGCAGTACTTC. Translation gives CASSLQASGNYEQYF.